The 9 T cell receptor beta chains in this list originate from one sample, sequenced in a study of beta chain features in type 1 diabetes. cDNA synthesis used the whole RNA isolate, giving expressed TCRB sequences. Sequencing was performed with immunoSEQ multiplex PCR; in TCRdb, only in-frame clones are kept and a portion is missing. The table records a few hundred thousand clones, approximately 30% of them present only once. The sequencing input was naive CD4+ T cells from blood. These receptor sequences come from a young man in good health.

The V gene is TRBV11-2, the J gene TRBJ1-4; unclear D gene. V gave up 5 bases and J gave up 7 bases, with 11 bases separating them. Germline V gives CDR1 SGHAT, CDR2 FQNNGV. This CDR3 spans 13 amino acids. CDR3 sequence: CASSLLDGEKLFF. The CDR3 DNA is TGTGCCAGCAGCCTTCTAGATGGTGAAAAACTGTTTTTT.

The chain links TRBV9 to TRBJ1-1, with 8 bases identical to TRBD1. Trimming cost V 4 bases and J 5 bases; bases outside gene matches: 7. Germline CDR1 and CDR2: SGDLS and YYNGEE. This CDR3 region has 14 residues. CDR3 loop: CASSLEQGATEAFF. As DNA, the CDR3 is TGTGCCAGCAGCTTGGAGCAGGGGGCTACTGAAGCTTTCTTT.

The chain joins TRBV7-3 to TRBJ2-1; 9 positions agree with TRBD2. With V trimmed by 7 bases and J by 3 bases, 10 bases remained unmatched. The CDR3 extends over 16 amino acids. Germline CDR1 reads SGHTA; CDR2 reads FQGTGA. CDR3 in amino acids: CASTVGPSGVYNEQFF. DNA of the CDR3: TGTGCCAGCACCGTGGGCCCTAGCGGGGTCTACAATGAGCAGTTCTTC. Supplemented by reference TRBV7-3 and TRBJ2-1, the full variable domain reads GAGVSQTPSNKVTEKGKYVELRCDPISGHTALYWYRQSLGQGPEFLIYFQGTGAADDSGLPNDRFFAVRPEGSVSTLKIQRTERGDSAVYLCASTVGPSGVYNEQFFGPGTRLTVL.

This CDR3 reads CASTLGVSDYGYTF. For the CDR3, the DNA is TGTGCCAGCACACTTGGGGTATCGGACTATGGCTACACCTTC. The chain has TRBV9 and TRBJ1-2, with D unresolved. V dropped 6 bases and J dropped 3 bases, with 15 bases sitting between them. The CDR3 is made up of 14 amino acids. Germline loops: CDR1 SGDLS, CDR2 YYNGEE.

This clone was recorded a few times. The chain links TRBV6-4 to TRBJ2-1, with 8 bases identical to TRBD2. The germline V gene has CDR1 MRHNA and CDR2 SNTAGT. V gave up 4 bases and J gave up 4 bases; unmatched junction bases: 6. The CDR3 totals 15 residues. The CDR3 DNA reads as TGTGCCAGCAGTGCGAGACTAGCGCGTTACAATGAGCAGTTCTTC. Its protein is CASSARLARYNEQFF.

Only a few counts were recorded for this clone. This rearrangement joins TRBV30 to TRBJ2-7, with no clear D. Trimming pared 1 base from V and 2 bases from J, leaving 6 bases between. Germline CDR1 GTSNPN, CDR2 SVGIG (reference sequence). This CDR3 contains 12 residues. CDR3 bases: TGTGCCTGGAGTGATACAGCCTACGAGCAGTACTTC. This sequence encodes CAWSDTAYEQYF.

There are a few counts of this clone. CDR3 residues: CASSFDRVDEQYF. DNA for the CDR3: TGCGCCAGCAGCTTTGACAGGGTGGACGAGCAGTACTTC. The chain carries TRBV5-1 and TRBJ2-7, with TRBD1 matching over 7 bases. CDR1 is SGHRS, CDR2 YFSETQ, per germline. CDR3 length: 13 residues. The J segment lost 5 bases and the V segment lost 2 bases, leaving 4 bases of the junction unmatched.

The rearrangement joins TRBV7-6 to TRBJ1-1; no clear D gene. V was cut by 0 bases and J by 1 base, with 3 bases left in between. The V gene's germline CDR1 is SGHVS and CDR2 FNYEAQ. The CDR3 sequence is 13 residues long. CDR3 in DNA: TGTGCCAGCAGCTTAGCAGGGAACACTGAAGCTTTCTTT. Residues: CASSLAGNTEAFF.

This sequence joins TRBV28 and TRBJ2-3; TRBD2 might be the D (5 bases). Germline values: CDR1 MDHEN, CDR2 SYDVKM. This CDR3 region has 18 residues. The V end lost 2 bases, the J end lost 0 bases, and 18 bases lay between the germline ends. The CDR3: CASSLGPSAAISTDTQYF. The DNA for the CDR3 is TGTGCCAGCAGTTTAGGCCCCTCAGCGGCGATTAGCACAGATACGCAGTATTTT.